Listed here is a single TCR beta chain. What it binds is unknown. From the 5' RACE reads, TCRdb called clonotypes with MiXCR, one entry per CDR3 protein. The table lists about 730,000 distinct CDR3 sequences, around 20% of them singletons. This entry belongs to a study of identical twins. General observations from the study: Where beta out-of-frame sequences were concerned, excess twin sharing was weaker.

CDR1 is LNHDA and CDR2 is SQIVND in the germline V gene (reference sequence). The CDR3 contains 13 residues. V was cut by 6 bases and J by 1 base, with 9 bases left in between. These records were also assigned to another study, of T cells expressing NK-cell markers.

This rearrangement joins TRBV19 to TRBJ1-1; D not certain. Sequenced input: PBMCs. This TCR derives from a woman between 18 and 29 years old in good health. The CDR3 coding sequence is TGTGCCAGTAGGAAGCTTGAGAACACTGAAGCTTTCTTT. Protein: CASRKLENTEAFF.